Presented here are 11 T cell receptor beta chains from one specimen sequenced in a study of T cells in Graves' hyperthyroidism and ophthalmopathy. The TCR beta CDR3 regions underwent amplification using RNA transcripts as the source. HTBI primers were used for first-round RT-PCR of the TCR CDR3. TCRdb analysed the multiplex PCR reads with MiXCR anew, one entry per CDR3 protein. The sample comprises 250,000 to 300,000 distinct CDR3 sequences, roughly 15% of which are singletons, and 13% rests with the top ten. Material for sequencing was blood. These receptor sequences come from a woman aged 40 to 55 with Graves' hyperthyroidism that later progressed to Graves' ophthalmopathy.

About this clonotype: Given a much more abundant clone one base away, this may be a read error. In this CDR3 the conserved last residue, phenylalanine or tryptophan, is missing, so a read error is likely. The J gene is TRBJ1-4, the V gene TRBV10-3; the match to TRBD1 covers 9 bases. In germline, CDR1 is ENHRY, CDR2 SYGVKD. The CDR3 runs to 15 residues. After removal of 4 bases from V and 6 bases from J, the junction contained 6 bases not matched to a gene. CDR3 DNA: TGTGCCATCAGTGGGAACAGGGGGCTCCATGAAAAACTGTTTATT. Its translation is CAISGNRGLHEKLFI.

This clonotype occurred many times. The genes are TRBV24-1 and TRBJ2-6; 7 bases fit TRBD1. Germline loops: CDR1 KGHDR, CDR2 SFDVKD. This CDR3 spans 15 amino acids. V shed 12 bases, J shed 4 bases, and the junction held 11 bases outside the gene matches. CDR3 in amino acids: CAFRTGLSGANVLTF. The CDR3 DNA sequence: TGTGCCTTTAGGACAGGCCTCTCGGGGGCCAACGTCCTGACTTTC.

At least ten counts were recorded for this clonotype. The chain joins TRBV19 to TRBJ2-1, with a tentative D call TRBD2 (6 bases). This CDR3 has 16 amino acids. V gave up 3 bases and J gave up 1 base, with 13 bases separating them. Germline CDR1 reads LNHDA; CDR2 reads SQIVND (reference sequence). This CDR3 is CASSIFGGASYNEQFF. DNA of the CDR3: TGTGCCAGTAGTATTTTCGGCGGGGCTTCCTACAATGAGCAGTTCTTC.

The chain recombines TRBV29-1 with TRBJ1-1, with D possibly TRBD1 on 6 matching bases. The CDR3 sequence is 12 residues long. CDR1 and CDR2 (germline): SQVTM, ANQGSEA. Trimming removed 7 bases at V and 1 base at J, with 10 bases between. The CDR3 loop is CSGKTGNTEAFF. The CDR3 nucleotides are TGCAGCGGCAAGACAGGGAACACTGAAGCTTTCTTT.

This clonotype was seen repeatedly, ten times or more. The chain recombines TRBV27 with TRBJ1-6; TRBD1 is a possible D gene (6 bases). This CDR3 comprises 13 residues. Deletions cut 5 bases from V and 7 bases from J, with 9 bases between. In germline, CDR1 is MNHEY, CDR2 SMNVEV (reference sequence). CDR3 residues: CASSGQPNSPLHF. CDR3 nucleotide sequence: TGTGCCAGCAGTGGACAGCCAAATTCACCCCTCCACTTT.

The genes are TRBV10-3 and TRBJ1-1; the match to TRBD1 covers 9 bases. Trimming cost V 2 bases and J 5 bases; bases outside gene matches: 12. CDR1 ENHRY and CDR2 SYGVKD come from the germline V gene. CDR3 length equals 17 residues. The DNA for the CDR3 is TGTGCCATCAGTGAGGCCTCAACTTCACAGGGGGCAACTGAAGCTTTCTTT. Residues: CAISEASTSQGATEAFF.

This clonotype was seen at least ten times. The V gene is TRBV2, the J gene TRBJ2-3; maybe TRBD2 (5 bases). CDR3 length: 17 amino acids. Germline CDR1 reads SNHLY; CDR2 reads FYNNEI. V was cut by 9 bases and J by 0 bases, with 22 bases left in between. The CDR3 is CASTPGLDQPSTDTQYF. CDR3 in DNA: TGTGCCAGTACCCCGGGGTTGGACCAACCGAGCACAGATACGCAGTATTTT.

This clonotype appeared many times. This rearrangement joins TRBV7-9 to TRBJ1-1; D remains unclear. CDR1 is SEHNR and CDR2 is FQNEAQ in the germline V gene (reference sequence). The CDR3 consists of 15 residues. The V gene lost 4 bases and the J gene lost 6 bases, with 18 bases spanning the gap. The CDR3 sequence is CASSSSKGTYAEAFF. As DNA, the CDR3 is TGTGCCAGCAGCTCCTCAAAGGGCACATACGCTGAAGCTTTCTTT. The entire variable domain, with the rest obtained from reference TRBV7-9 and TRBJ1-1, is as follows: DTGVSQNPRHKITKRGQNVTFRCDPISEHNRLYWYRQTLGQGPEFLTYFQNEAQLEKSRLLSDRFSAERPKGSFSTLEIQRTEQGDSAMYLCASSSSKGTYAEAFFGQGTRLTVV.

This clonotype has ten or more counts. The rearrangement links TRBV28 to TRBJ2-1; 7 bases fit TRBD2. Germline lookup yields CDR1 MDHEN and CDR2 SYDVKM. V lost 7 bases and J lost 8; bases outside the gene matches: 14. This CDR3 is 15 amino acids long. CDR3 DNA: TGTGCCAGCACAGACCTAGCGGCCCCCCTGGATGAGCAGTTCTTC. It specifies CASTDLAAPLDEQFF.

In this sample, this clonotype turned up many times. This chain connects TRBV15 to TRBJ2-2; D possibly corresponds to TRBD1 (5 bases). Germline-derived CDR1 and CDR2 are LNHNV and YYDKDF (reference sequence). The CDR3 has 13 amino acids. Trimming stripped 0 bases from V and 7 bases from J, with 6 bases between. CDR3 nucleotide sequence: TGTGCCACCAGCAGAGATCAGGGCGGGGAGCTGTTTTTT. The encoded protein is CATSRDQGGELFF.

This clonotype appeared many times. The V and J genes are TRBV29-1 and TRBJ2-1; TRBD2 matches at 14 bases. The germline V gene has CDR1 SQVTM and CDR2 ANQGSEA. This CDR3 spans 18 amino acids. The V and J ends lost 3 bases and 0 bases, in that order; junction bases with no gene match: 7. In DNA form, the CDR3 reads TGCAGCGTTGACGGACTAGCGGGAGGTACCCGCTCCTACAATGAGCAGTTCTTC. Its protein product is CSVDGLAGGTRSYNEQFF.